The TCR beta chain described here comes from a study of identical twins. Template switching added a universal primer binding site, and final cDNA carried unique molecular identifiers. TCRdb processed the 5' RACE reads anew with MiXCR; each CDR3 protein has one entry. The sample contains more than 1.5 million distinct CDR3 sequences, under 35% of which appear only once. General study findings and limits: Researchers reported weaker excess twin sharing in beta out-of-frame sequences. Fewer insertions were carried by abundant cord blood beta clonotypes, but none was seen in memory repertoires. Twin-shared out-of-frame alpha sequences showed excess low generation probability.

Deletions cut 0 bases from V and 6 bases from J, with 13 bases between. The CDR3 is 15 amino acids. Germline CDR1 is MGHRA and CDR2 is YSYEKL. A remark on this clonotype: Antigen unknown.

This sequence joins TRBV4-1 and TRBJ2-3; D may be TRBD2 (5 bases). This TCR was recovered from a newborn girl in good health. The sequenced sample consisted of cord blood. This CDR3 is CASSQDESRGDTQYF. The CDR3 coding sequence is TGCGCCAGCAGCCAAGACGAAAGCCGAGGGGATACGCAGTATTTT.